This TCR beta chain was sequenced for a study of blood T cell repertoires in COVID-19. The wider study: Samples came from the United States, Italy and Spain, spanning acute and convalescent COVID-19.

It was during active infection that Seattle patients were enrolled and then longitudinally followed. Original handling: Using reference gene primer amplification, nucleated cell counts were estimated. Profiled with immunoSEQ multiplex PCR; TCRdb holds only in-frame clones, not every one. The V and J calls and clone size come from that table; D and trimming were worked out from the DNA. The top ten hold approximately 6% of the sample, which has 150,000 to 200,000 clones, roughly 83% seen once. The CDR3 sequence is 13 residues long. The germline CDR1 and CDR2 sequences are SGHDN and FVKESK. Trimming stripped 0 bases from V and 11 bases from J, with 13 bases between.

Sequenced sample: peripheral blood. The V and J genes are TRBV14 and TRBJ1-1; perhaps TRBD1 as D (6 bases). The TCR was taken from a woman aged 40 to 55 with COVID-19, enrolled during active disease. The CDR3 spells CASSQDRGGIAFF. In DNA, the CDR3 is TGTGCCAGCAGCCAAGATCGGGGGGGCATCGCTTTCTTT.